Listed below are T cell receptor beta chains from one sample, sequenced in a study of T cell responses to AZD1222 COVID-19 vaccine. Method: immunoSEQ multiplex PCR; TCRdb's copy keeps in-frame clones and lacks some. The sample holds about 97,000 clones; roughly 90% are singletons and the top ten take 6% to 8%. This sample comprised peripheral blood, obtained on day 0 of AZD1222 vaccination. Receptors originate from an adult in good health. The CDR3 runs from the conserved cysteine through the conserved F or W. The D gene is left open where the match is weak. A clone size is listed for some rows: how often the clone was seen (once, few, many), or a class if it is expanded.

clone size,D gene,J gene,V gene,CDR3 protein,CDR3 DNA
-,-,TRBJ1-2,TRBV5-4,CASSLPGGMDYGYTF,TGTGCCAGCAGCTTGCCGGGGGGGATGGACTATGGCTACACCTTC
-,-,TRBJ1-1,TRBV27,CASSLRDRSEAFF,TGTGCCAGCAGTTTAAGGGACCGTTCGGAAGCTTTCTTT
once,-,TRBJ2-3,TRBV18,CASSGGMRGTDTQYF,TGTGCCAGCTCAGGAGGGATGCGGGGCACAGATACGCAGTATTTT
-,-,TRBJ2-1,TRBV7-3,CASSLRDTSYNEQFF,TGTGCCAGCAGCTTGCGGGACACTTCCTACAATGAGCAGTTCTTC
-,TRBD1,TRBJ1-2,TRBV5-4,CASSSMTGSPGVYGYTF,TGTGCCAGCAGCTCCATGACAGGGTCCCCTGGCGTCTATGGCTACACCTTC
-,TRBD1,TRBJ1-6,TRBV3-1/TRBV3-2,CASSHLTETGAGLHF,TGTGCCAGCAGCCACCTGACCGAAACAGGGGCAGGCCTCCACTTT
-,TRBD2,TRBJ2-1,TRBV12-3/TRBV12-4,CASTLLAGYEQFF,TGTGCCAGCACCCTTCTAGCGGGGTACGAGCAGTTCTTC
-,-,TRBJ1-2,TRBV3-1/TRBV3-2,CASSQDLQGYTF,TGTGCCAGCAGCCAAGATCTCCAGGGCTACACCTTC
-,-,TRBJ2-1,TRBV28,CASSIGRRVDEQFF,TGTGCCAGCAGTATTGGACGCCGTGTCGATGAGCAGTTCTTC
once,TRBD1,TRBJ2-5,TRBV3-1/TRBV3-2,CASSQQGTGLETQYF,TGTGCCAGCAGCCAACAAGGGACAGGGCTGGAGACCCAGTACTTC
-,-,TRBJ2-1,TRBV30,CAWSSTPGSQQFF,TGTGCCTGGAGTTCAACGCCAGGGTCCCAGCAGTTCTTC
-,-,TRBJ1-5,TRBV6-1,CASSEAVYSNQPQHF,TGTGCCAGCAGTGAAGCAGTGTATAGCAATCAGCCCCAGCATTTT
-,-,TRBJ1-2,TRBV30,CAWSDEGPNYGYTF,TGTGCCTGGAGTGACGAAGGGCCGAACTATGGCTACACCTTC
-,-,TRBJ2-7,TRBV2,CASSEFSYEQYF,TGTGCCAGCAGTGAATTTTCCTACGAGCAGTACTTC
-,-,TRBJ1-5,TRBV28,CASRQGSNQPQHF,TGTGCCAGCAGACAGGGTAGCAATCAGCCCCAGCATTTT
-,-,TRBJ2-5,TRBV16,CASSQFTGTRETQYF,TGTGCCAGCAGCCAATTCACAGGGACGAGGGAGACCCAGTACTTC
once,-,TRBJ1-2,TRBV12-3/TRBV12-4,CASSRAGSGYTF,TGTGCCAGCAGCCGGGCCGGTTCGGGCTACACCTTC
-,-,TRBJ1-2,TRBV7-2,CASSPLYGYTF,TGTGCCAGCAGCCCCCTTTATGGCTACACCTTC
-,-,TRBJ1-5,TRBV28,CASSLIGGHQPQHF,TGTGCCAGCAGTTTAATAGGGGGTCATCAGCCCCAGCATTTT
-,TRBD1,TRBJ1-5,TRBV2,CASTETGIGQPQHF,TGTGCCAGCACCGAGACAGGGATAGGGCAGCCCCAGCATTTT